Shown below are 30 T cell receptor beta chains from a single sample sequenced in a study of blood T cell repertoires in COVID-19. The repertoire was sequenced with immunoSEQ multiplex PCR; TCRdb's copy has only in-frame clones and lacks some. The sample has 150,000 to 200,000 clones, around 87% seen once. Sequenced input: PBMCs or T cells enriched from blood (not recorded which). All receptors come from a woman aged 50 to 60 who had recovered from COVID-19.

The V and J genes are TRBV5-5 and TRBJ1-1; no clear D. V gave up 0 bases and J gave up 1 base, with 7 bases separating them. This CDR3 is built from 14 residues. The germline gives CDR1 SGHKS, CDR2 YYEKEE (reference sequence). CDR3 nucleotide sequence: TGTGCCAGCAGCTTGGCTCGGGGGAACACTGAAGCTTTCTTT. Amino acid sequence: CASSLARGNTEAFF.

This chain joins TRBV9 and TRBJ1-2; 9 nucleotides agree with TRBD1. This CDR3 contains 16 residues. The V gene's germline CDR1 is SGDLS and CDR2 YYNGEE. V shed 3 bases, J shed 3 bases, and the junction held 9 bases outside the gene matches. The CDR3 nucleotides read TGTGCCAGCAGCGAGGGGGGACAGGGAGGTGACTATGGCTACACCTTC. Protein product: CASSEGGQGGDYGYTF.

This clone was seen only once. The chain couples TRBV21-1 to TRBJ2-2; the D call in the table, TRBD1, was not verified against the DNA. TRBV21-1 is a listed pseudogene. The CDR3 sequence is 16 residues long. The CDR3 region has the DNA TGTGCCAGCAGCGGTACAGCTAAGCCTAACACCGGGGAGCTGTTTTTT. It yields the protein CASSGTAKPNTGELFF.

This clone has only one observation. The chain links TRBV27 to TRBJ2-6; perhaps TRBD2 as D (6 bases). V gave up 4 bases and J gave up 2 bases, with 12 bases separating them. This CDR3 has 16 residues. Per germline, CDR1 MNHEY and CDR2 SMNVEV (reference sequence). The CDR3 region has the DNA TGTGCCAGCAGTTCCCCCAGCGGGCCTGGGGCCAACGTCCTGACTTTC. It yields the protein CASSSPSGPGANVLTF.

The chain combines TRBV5-4 with TRBJ2-3; TRBD2 matches 13 bases. V shed 4 bases, J shed 5 bases, and the junction held 4 bases outside the gene matches. The CDR3 has 15 residues. Germline values: CDR1 SGHNT, CDR2 YYREEE (reference sequence). CDR3 in amino acids: CASSAGLAGRDTQYF. As DNA, the CDR3 is TGTGCCAGCAGCGCGGGACTAGCGGGGAGAGATACGCAGTATTTT.

In this sample, this clone turned up once. The chain combines TRBV7-9 with TRBJ1-3; D is ambiguous. Germline loops: CDR1 SEHNR, CDR2 FQNEAQ (reference sequence). The CDR3 contains 14 residues. V was pared by 1 base and J by 4 bases, with 8 bases between. The CDR3 DNA reads as TGTGCCAGCAGCTTAGAGCAGGCAGGAAACACCATATATTTT. As protein: CASSLEQAGNTIYF.

The chain combines TRBV15 with TRBJ1-5; D unresolved. The germline V and J ends were trimmed by 2 bases and 1 base, with 6 bases remaining between them. Germline V gene lookup returns CDR1 LNHNV and CDR2 YYDKDF (reference sequence). This CDR3 has 14 residues. The CDR3 loop is CATSRQQSNQPQHF. CDR3 nucleotides: TGTGCCACCAGCAGACAACAGAGCAATCAGCCCCAGCATTTT. Full variable domain (missing parts from reference TRBV15 and TRBJ1-5): DAMVIQNPRYQVTQFGKPVTLSCSQTLNHNVMYWYQQKSSQAPKLLFHYYDKDFNNEADTPDNFQSRRPNTSFCFLDIRSPGLGDTAMYLCATSRQQSNQPQHFGDGTRLSIL.

The rearrangement links TRBV4-3 to TRBJ2-3; the D gene is possibly TRBD2 (5 bases). The length of the CDR3 is 15 residues. The germline gives CDR1 LGHNA, CDR2 YSLEER. Trimming pared 1 base from V and 2 bases from J, leaving 10 bases between. This CDR3 reads CASSQVTGITDTQYF. In DNA form, the CDR3 reads TGCGCCAGCAGCCAAGTTACGGGGATCACAGATACGCAGTATTTT.

This clone was seen a few times. The chain uses TRBV13 and TRBJ2-5; 8 bases map to TRBD2. Looked up from germline, CDR1 is PRHDT and CDR2 is FYEKMQ (reference sequence). The CDR3 runs 14 residues. V was clipped by 5 bases and J by 4 bases; unmatched bases: 6. This chain's CDR3 is CASSPGLGGETQYF. The CDR3 DNA sequence: TGTGCCAGCAGCCCGGGACTAGGAGGAGAGACCCAGTACTTC.

The rearrangement joins TRBV29-1 to TRBJ2-7, with D tentatively TRBD1 (5 bases). Germline V lookup: CDR1 SQVTM, CDR2 ANQGSEA. CDR3 length: 12 residues. V lost 4 bases and J 4 bases, leaving 11 bases between the germline ends. CDR3: CSVGTSIYEQYF. In DNA, the CDR3 is TGCAGCGTTGGGACATCTATTTACGAGCAGTACTTC.

J is TRBJ2-5 and V is TRBV19; 7 bases map to TRBD2. Germline lookup yields CDR1 LNHDA and CDR2 SQIVND (reference sequence). This CDR3 contains 13 residues. The V segment lost 7 bases and the J segment 5 bases; nucleotides outside the gene matches: 7. The CDR3 nucleotides read TGTGCCAGTATCGGGGGGAAGATCGAGACCCAGTACTTC. Its translation is CASIGGKIETQYF.

The chain combines TRBV11-3 with TRBJ2-1; 9 nucleotides line up with TRBD1. This CDR3 contains 15 residues. Germline V lookup: CDR1 SGHNT, CDR2 YENEEA. V lost 3 bases to trimming and J lost 3 bases; unmatched junction nucleotides: 3. CDR3 DNA: TGTGCCAGCAGCTTGCGGACAGGGGACTACAATGAGCAGTTCTTC. Its translation is CASSLRTGDYNEQFF.

The chain employs TRBV5-4 and TRBJ1-4; D uncertain. Germline loops: CDR1 SGHNT, CDR2 YYREEE (reference sequence). Trimming removed 4 bases at V and 5 bases at J, with 15 bases between. This CDR3 has 15 amino acids. CDR3 sequence: CASSPVSGGNEKLFF. The CDR3, as DNA: TGTGCCAGCAGCCCCGTCAGCGGCGGGAATGAAAAACTGTTTTTT.

The chain has TRBV2 and TRBJ2-2, with TRBD2 matching 12 bases. This CDR3 has 17 amino acids. The V gene's germline CDR1 is SNHLY and CDR2 FYNNEI. J was trimmed by 3 bases and V by 10 bases; bases with no gene match: 12. CDR3 sequence: CAIMTSGGGDYTGELFF. In DNA form, the CDR3 reads TGTGCCATCATGACTAGCGGGGGCGGCGATTACACCGGGGAGCTGTTTTTT.

The chain employs TRBV2 and TRBJ1-5; 7 nucleotides align to TRBD1. Losses at the gene ends were 8 bases for V and 3 bases for J; bases not matched to a gene: 7. The length of the CDR3 is 14 residues. Germline assignment: CDR1 SNHLY and CDR2 FYNNEI. The CDR3 region is CASGADRVNQPQHF. The CDR3 DNA reads TGTGCCAGCGGAGCTGACAGGGTCAATCAGCCCCAGCATTTT.

The chain employs TRBV18 and TRBJ1-1, with D tentatively TRBD1 (5 bases). The CDR3 length is 16 residues. Trimming stripped 0 bases from V and 1 base from J, with 12 bases between. Germline V gene lookup returns CDR1 KGHSH and CDR2 LQKENI. This chain's CDR3 is CASSPPGRTKNTEAFF. The CDR3 DNA follows: TGTGCCAGCTCACCACCTGGACGGACAAAGAACACTGAAGCTTTCTTT.

V is TRBV7-6 and J is TRBJ2-5, with TRBD1 matching 11 bases. CDR1 and CDR2 (germline): SGHVS, FNYEAQ. The CDR3 consists of 15 residues. V lost 4 bases and J lost 4; bases outside the gene matches: 5. CDR3 region: CASSWPGQGVETQYF. The CDR3 bases are TGTGCCAGCAGCTGGCCGGGACAGGGGGTAGAGACCCAGTACTTC.

Only a few counts were recorded for this clone. This CDR3 is CASSFHRSQNTEAFF. In DNA, the CDR3 is TGTGCCAGCAGTTTCCACAGGAGCCAAAACACTGAAGCTTTCTTT. The chain carries TRBV6-5 and TRBJ1-1; D is possibly TRBD1 (5 bases). Germline V gene lookup returns CDR1 MNHEY and CDR2 SVGAGI. The CDR3 sequence is 15 residues long. Trimming took off 4 bases at V and 2 bases at J, with 14 bases between the two ends.

This clone is a singleton in its sample. The rearrangement links TRBV7-2 to TRBJ1-4, with TRBD1 as a possible D gene (5 bases). The CDR3 is 12 residues long. Germline-derived CDR1 and CDR2 are SGHTA and FQGNSA. V lost 3 bases and J lost 14, with 13 bases in between. DNA of the CDR3: TGTGCCAGCAGCTTCAGGCGGGGGGATCTGTTTTTT. This translates into CASSFRRGDLFF.

This chain uses TRBV29-1 with TRBJ2-7; D is possibly TRBD1 (5 bases). V was trimmed by 7 bases and J by 2 bases, leaving 12 bases between them. Per germline, CDR1 SQVTM and CDR2 ANQGSEA. The CDR3 is 12 residues long. CDR3 nucleotide sequence: TGCAGCGGGGCAGGACAAGCCTACGAGCAGTACTTC. Amino acids: CSGAGQAYEQYF.

The chain carries TRBV4-3 and TRBJ2-3; D is unresolved. The CDR3 totals 11 residues. Germline lookup yields CDR1 LGHNA and CDR2 YSLEER. V was cut by 6 bases and J by 6 bases, with 7 bases left in between. The CDR3 region is CASRTTDTQYF. In nucleotides, the CDR3 is TGCGCCAGCAGAACAACGGATACGCAGTATTTT.

The V call is TRBV20-1, the J call TRBJ2-3, with D possibly being TRBD2 (6 bases). CDR1 and CDR2 (germline): DFQATT, SNEGSKA (reference sequence). There are 14 residues in the CDR3. The V gene lost 3 bases and the J gene lost 2 bases, with 12 bases spanning the gap. CDR3 sequence (DNA): TGCAGTGCTAGTAGCGGTCTGGCCACAGATACGCAGTATTTT. Translated: CSASSGLATDTQYF.

The chain uses TRBV2 and TRBJ2-6; 7 bases agree with TRBD2. Germline CDR1 SNHLY, CDR2 FYNNEI. The CDR3 is made up of 17 amino acids. J lost 2 bases, V lost 4 bases, and 8 bases had no gene match. CDR3 sequence: CASSGDRAGTGANVLTF. The CDR3, as DNA: TGTGCCAGCAGTGGTGATCGAGCGGGGACTGGGGCCAACGTCCTGACTTTC.

V is TRBV5-1 and J is TRBJ1-3; 9 bases fit TRBD1. V lost 3 bases, J lost 1 base, and 5 bases stayed unmatched. The length of the CDR3 is 16 residues. The germline gives CDR1 SGHRS, CDR2 YFSETQ. CDR3 sequence (DNA): TGCGCCAGCAGCTGGGACAGGGCTCTTTCTGGAAACACCATATATTTT. Its translation: CASSWDRALSGNTIYF.

The chain links TRBV9 to TRBJ1-2; a possible D gene is TRBD1 (5 bases). Trimming left V 4 bases short and J 0 bases short, with 16 bases between. CDR3 length: 16 residues. The V gene's germline CDR1 is SGDLS and CDR2 YYNGEE. For the CDR3, the DNA is TGTGCCAGCAGCCCAGTGGGGGGAGCGTCTAACTATGGCTACACCTTC. Amino acids: CASSPVGGASNYGYTF. The full variable domain, completed using reference TRBV9 and TRBJ1-2, is DSGVTQTPKHLITATGQRVTLRCSPRSGDLSVYWYQQSLDQGLQFLIQYYNGEERAKGNILERFSAQQFPDLHSELNLSSLELGDSALYFCASSPVGGASNYGYTFGSGTRLTVV.

V and J are TRBV6-5 and TRBJ2-7; 9 bases are shared with TRBD2. The CDR3 spans 13 residues. The trim removed 6 bases at V and 5 bases at J, leaving 5 bases unmatched. In germline, CDR1 is MNHEY, CDR2 SVGAGI. The DNA of the CDR3 is TGTGCCAGCAGCAGACTAGCGGCCGACGAGCAGTACTTC. Translation gives CASSRLAADEQYF.

V and J are TRBV9 and TRBJ2-7, with 12 bases aligning to TRBD2. V dropped 0 bases and J dropped 1; count of bases not matched to a gene: 5. The CDR3 spans 17 residues. Germline CDR1 reads SGDLS; CDR2 reads YYNGEE. DNA for the CDR3: TGTGCCAGCAGCGTAGGGCCTAGCGGGGGGGCATCCTACGAGCAGTACTTC. This translates into CASSVGPSGGASYEQYF.

This chain joins TRBV30 and TRBJ1-4, with D maybe TRBD1 (6 bases). The V end lost 5 bases, the J end lost 6 bases, and 13 bases lay between the germline ends. The germline V gene has CDR1 GTSNPN and CDR2 SVGIG (reference sequence). CDR3 size: 13 residues. CDR3 sequence reads: CAWGGRGYEKLFF. The CDR3 nucleotides are TGTGCCTGGGGGGGGCGGGGTTATGAAAAACTGTTTTTT.

The chain carries TRBV20-1 and TRBJ2-2, with 8 bases matching TRBD2. The V segment lost 3 bases and the J segment 7 bases; nucleotides outside the gene matches: 10. Germline CDR1 is DFQATT and CDR2 is SNEGSKA (reference sequence). The CDR3 is 15 amino acids. The CDR3 here is CSASTTGGTNGELFF. The CDR3 DNA is TGCAGTGCTAGTACTACGGGGGGGACGAACGGGGAGCTGTTTTTT.

This chain's CDR3 is CASSLRDGGTEAFF. In DNA form, the CDR3 reads TGCGCCAGCAGCTTGAGAGACGGGGGCACTGAAGCTTTCTTT. The chain has TRBV5-1 and TRBJ1-1; tentatively, D is TRBD1 (5 bases). The CDR3 is made up of 14 amino acids. The V and J ends lost 1 base and 4 bases respectively, with 11 bases between them. The germline V gene has CDR1 SGHRS and CDR2 YFSETQ.